This note documents a single T cell receptor (beta chain) sequence. Its specificity is not known. This entry belongs to a study of shared clonotypes between healthy human individuals. Trimming pared 8 bases from V and 0 bases from J, leaving 17 bases between. Germline assignment: CDR1 MNHEY and CDR2 SMNVEV (reference sequence). The length of the CDR3 is 17 residues. Study results and caveats: Blood alone was sampled, and tissue repertoires likely differ.

TCRdb's copy holds only in-frame clones and misses some; the assay was immunoSEQ multiplex PCR. The sample yields about 2.1 million clones, roughly 93% seen once. Naive CD8 cells, CD45RO-negative and positively selected for CCR7, excluded terminally differentiated effector memory CD45RA+ cells. This clonotype originated in a young man in good health. Some clones in this sample may be carry-over from other donors' samples. V is TRBV27 and J is TRBJ2-6; D assignment may be TRBD1 or TRBD2 (5 bases each). The sample consisted of naive CD8+ T cells from PBMCs. The CDR3 loop reads CASLGTDPRSGANVLTF. CDR3 coding DNA: TGTGCCAGCCTTGGGACCGATCCCCGCTCTGGGGCCAACGTCCTGACTTTC.